The 10 T cell receptor beta chains presented below share a single source sample, sequenced in a study of CXCR3-negative and CXCR3-positive naive CD8 T cells. 5' RACE that incorporated UMI labels was used to prepare the TRB cDNA libraries. TCRdb reprocessed the 5' RACE reads; each CDR3 protein has one entry and no DNA is given. There are about 40,000 distinct CDR3 sequences in the sample, with about 10% held by the top ten. Sequences were obtained from memory CD8+ T cells from blood. These receptors all stem from a human donor in good health. Some clones in this sample may be carry-over from other donors' samples.

This chain links TRBV3-1 with TRBJ2-7; with no DNA, the TCRdb D assignment of TRBD1 cannot be verified. CDR3 length: 16 amino acids. Germline V gene lookup returns CDR1 LGHDT and CDR2 YNNKEL (reference sequence). Here the CDR3 reads CASTPGTGQGAYEQYF.

This rearrangement joins TRBV20-1 to TRBJ1-2; the TRBD1 assignment by TCRdb is unverifiable without DNA. CDR1 and CDR2 from the germline V gene are DFQATT and SNEGSKA (reference sequence). This CDR3 region has 16 residues. CDR3 amino acids: CSARTQADRPFMGYTF.

CDR3: CASAQGRPPLHF. The chain couples TRBV13 to TRBJ1-6; absent DNA, TCRdb's TRBD1 call cannot be checked. CDR3 length: 12 amino acids. Germline V lookup: CDR1 PRHDT, CDR2 FYEKMQ (reference sequence).

J is TRBJ1-6 and V is TRBV7-6. CDR3 length equals 16 residues. Germline CDR1 reads SGHVS; CDR2 reads FNYEAQ. Here the CDR3 reads CASSLTPSSYNSPLHF.

The CDR3 sequence is CASTPPAGGQFTDTQYF. This chain links TRBV6-1 with TRBJ2-3; TCRdb names TRBD2, which stays unverified in the absence of DNA. The CDR3 runs 17 residues. Germline V gene sequence: CDR1 MNHNS, CDR2 SASEGT.

The rearrangement joins TRBV28 to TRBJ2-7; absent DNA, TCRdb's TRBD1 call cannot be checked. Germline V gives CDR1 MDHEN, CDR2 SYDVKM. The CDR3 spans 14 residues. CDR3 amino acids: CASSNRAFSYEQYF.

This CDR3 reads CATSSDGSSGNTIYF. V usage is TRBV15 and J usage is TRBJ1-3. In germline, CDR1 is LNHNV, CDR2 YYDKDF (reference sequence). The CDR3 extends over 15 amino acids.

This sequence joins TRBV21-1 and TRBJ1-1. TRBV21-1 is assigned pseudogene status. The CDR3 runs to 13 residues. This CDR3 is CARGSKGNTEAFF.

V usage is TRBV29-1 and J usage is TRBJ2-3; with no DNA, the TCRdb D assignment of TRBD1 cannot be verified. Germline V gene lookup returns CDR1 SQVTM and CDR2 ANQGSEA. The CDR3 length is 13 residues. CDR3 amino acids: CSATEINTDTQYF.

J is TRBJ2-1 and V is TRBV6-2 or TRBV6-3; the D gene TCRdb calls, TRBD1, cannot be checked with no DNA. Per germline, CDR1 MNHEY and CDR2 SVGEGT. This CDR3 has 11 residues. CDR3 amino acids: CASSPGGEQFF.